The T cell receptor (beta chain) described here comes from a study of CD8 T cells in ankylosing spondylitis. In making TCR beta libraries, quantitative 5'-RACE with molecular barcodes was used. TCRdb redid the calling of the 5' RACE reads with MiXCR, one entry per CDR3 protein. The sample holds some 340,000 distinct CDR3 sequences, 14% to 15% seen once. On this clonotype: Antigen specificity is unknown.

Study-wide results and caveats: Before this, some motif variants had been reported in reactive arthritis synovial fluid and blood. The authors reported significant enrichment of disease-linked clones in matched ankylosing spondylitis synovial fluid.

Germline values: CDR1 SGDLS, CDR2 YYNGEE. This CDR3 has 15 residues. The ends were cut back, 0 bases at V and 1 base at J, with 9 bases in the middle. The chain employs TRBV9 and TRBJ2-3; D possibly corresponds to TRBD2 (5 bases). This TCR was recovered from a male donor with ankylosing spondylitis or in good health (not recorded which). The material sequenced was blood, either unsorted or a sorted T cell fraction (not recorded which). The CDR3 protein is CASSVGGSRTDTQYF. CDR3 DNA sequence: TGTGCCAGCAGCGTAGGCGGGTCCCGCACAGATACGCAGTATTTT.